A single sample gave rise to the 13 T cell receptor beta chains below, sequenced in a study of blood T cell repertoires in COVID-19. Here immunoSEQ multiplex PCR was the method, and the copy in TCRdb shows in-frame clones only, minus some. The repertoire consists of tens of thousands of clones, with roughly 70% occurring once and the leading ten covering approximately 61%. Sequencing was carried out using peripheral blood. The receptors stem from a man older than 75 with acute or convalescent COVID-19.

The chain uses TRBV5-1 and TRBJ2-7; TRBD1 matches 9 bases. Per the germline V gene, CDR1 is SGHRS and CDR2 is YFSETQ. Trimming cost V 3 bases and J 1 base; bases outside gene matches: 5. This CDR3 contains 15 residues. This CDR3 is CASSWGTGKSYEQYF. The CDR3 DNA is TGCGCCAGCAGCTGGGGGACAGGGAAGTCCTACGAGCAGTACTTC. Full variable domain (remainder filled in from reference TRBV5-1 and TRBJ2-7): KAGVTQTPRYLIKTRGQQVTLSCSPISGHRSVSWYQQTPGQGLQFLFEYFSETQRNKGNFPGRFSGRQFSNSRSEMNVSTLELGDSALYLCASSWGTGKSYEQYFGPGTRLTVT.

The chain has TRBV2 and TRBJ2-5, with D tentatively TRBD1 (6 bases). CDR1 is SNHLY, CDR2 FYNNEI, per germline. Deletions cut 8 bases from V and 5 bases from J, with 18 bases between. This CDR3 contains 14 residues. The CDR3 protein is CASASGHLGETQYF. CDR3 in DNA: TGTGCCAGCGCCTCGGGACACCTTGGGGAGACCCAGTACTTC.

CDR3 sequence: CASSLEGDNSPLHF. CDR3 nucleotides: TGTGCCAGCAGCTTAGAGGGGGATAATTCACCCCTCCACTTT. The chain has TRBV7-9 and TRBJ1-6, with a tentative D call TRBD1 (6 bases). Per the germline V gene, CDR1 is SEHNR and CDR2 is FQNEAQ (reference sequence). Trimming took 1 base from V and 5 from J, leaving 6 bases between them. The CDR3 has 14 amino acids.

The V gene is TRBV7-2, the J gene TRBJ2-1; 7 bases are a match to TRBD2. The CDR3 runs to 13 residues. Germline trimming cut 2 bases from V and 10 bases from J; bases unmatched to any gene: 5. Germline CDR1 is SGHTA and CDR2 is FQGNSA. In DNA, the CDR3 is TGTGCCAGCAGCTTAAAGGTGGGAGGGGAGCAGTTCTTC. Encoded protein: CASSLKVGGEQFF.

The V and J genes are TRBV7-9 and TRBJ2-7; 12 bases agree with TRBD2. Germline values: CDR1 SEHNR, CDR2 FQNEAQ (reference sequence). The CDR3 sequence is 14 residues long. V was pared by 7 bases and J by 5 bases, with 6 bases of the junction left unmatched. The CDR3, as DNA: TGTGCCAGCATCGGACTAGCGGGAAGTAACGAGCAGTACTTC. This sequence encodes CASIGLAGSNEQYF.

This clone appeared a single time. At one of its ends the junction is not consistent with the germline gene, which may arise from a read error. The chain links TRBV7-7 to TRBJ2-2; D might be TRBD2 (6 bases). This CDR3 is built from 14 residues. CDR1 and CDR2 (germline): SSHAT, FNYEAQ (reference sequence). The CDR3 sequence is CASSRTTLGGELFF. CDR3 sequence (DNA): TGTGCTAGCAGCCGGACTACCCTAGGCGGGGAGCTGTTTTTT.

The rearrangement joins TRBV28 to TRBJ1-6, with TRBD1 matching 10 bases. Germline V gene sequence: CDR1 MDHEN, CDR2 SYDVKM. Trimming cost V 6 bases and J 9 bases; bases outside gene matches: 5. The CDR3 runs to 14 residues. The CDR3 spells CASRGQGEGSPLHF. CDR3 DNA sequence: TGTGCCAGCAGAGGACAGGGGGAGGGTTCACCCCTCCACTTT. Based on the CDR3 plus reference TRBV28 and TRBJ1-6, the full variable domain is DVKVTQSSRYLVKRTGEKVFLECVQDMDHENMFWYRQDPGLGLRLIYFSYDVKMKEKGDIPEGYSVSREKKERFSLILESASTNQTSMYLCASRGQGEGSPLHFGNGTRLTVT.

There are a few counts of this clone. This chain uses TRBV28 with TRBJ2-7; D not resolved. Deletions cut 4 bases from V and 6 bases from J, with 10 bases between. Germline CDR1 is MDHEN and CDR2 is SYDVKM. The CDR3 spans 12 residues. The CDR3, as DNA: TGTGCCAGCAGTTCCCTCCTGAGCGAGCAGTACTTC. This translates into CASSSLLSEQYF.

This rearrangement joins TRBV11-2 to TRBJ2-3; D is possibly TRBD1 (6 bases). V was cut by 5 bases and J by 8 bases, with 29 bases left in between. Germline lookup yields CDR1 SGHAT and CDR2 FQNNGV. This CDR3 comprises 18 residues. CDR3 sequence: CASSDTGWQGNNIGTQYF. Written as DNA, the CDR3 is TGTGCCAGCAGCGATACCGGGTGGCAGGGGAATAATATTGGTACGCAGTATTTT.

This chain links TRBV19 with TRBJ1-1, with TRBD1 identical over 7 bases. The V segment lost 6 bases and the J segment 3 bases; nucleotides outside the gene matches: 4. The germline gives CDR1 LNHDA, CDR2 SQIVND (reference sequence). The CDR3 contains 13 residues. The CDR3 DNA is TGTGCCAGTAGATCCAGGGGGGACACTGAAGCTTTCTTT. Translated, it gives CASRSRGDTEAFF.

This sequence joins TRBV24-1 and TRBJ2-2, with a possible D match to TRBD2 (6 bases). Trimming took off 12 bases at V and 5 bases at J, with 18 bases between the two ends. Germline CDR1 is KGHDR and CDR2 is SFDVKD. The CDR3 contains 14 residues. DNA of the CDR3: TGTGCCTCTTCCTCAGGGAGCGGGACCGGGGAGCTGTTTTTT. Translating it yields CASSSGSGTGELFF.

This clone appeared a few times. This chain joins TRBV7-3 and TRBJ2-1; 7 bases are a match to TRBD2. Germline V gene data show CDR1 as SGHTA and CDR2 as FQGTGA. The CDR3 is 19 amino acids. V trimming: 8 bases; J trimming: 8 bases; junction bases outside the gene matches: 27. The CDR3 is CASSFPGPPLARSTDEQFF. DNA of the CDR3: TGTGCCAGCTCCTTCCCCGGCCCCCCACTAGCGAGGAGTACGGATGAGCAGTTCTTC.

The V gene is TRBV6-5, the J gene TRBJ1-1; D might be TRBD1 (6 bases). CDR1 and CDR2 from the germline V gene are MNHEY and SVGAGI. The CDR3 has 15 amino acids. V lost 5 bases to trimming and J lost 2 bases, with 15 bases between them. The DNA of the CDR3 is TGTGCCAGCAGTCCATTGGACAGCAGAAACACTGAAGCTTTCTTT. Translation gives CASSPLDSRNTEAFF.